Listed here are 32 T cell receptor beta chains from one sample, sequenced in a study of cytomegalovirus exposure and HLA in healthy donors. The PCR employed 60 Vbeta primers together with 13 Jbeta primers. TCRdb's table, derived via immunoSEQ multiplex PCR, lists solely in-frame clones and lacks some. This listing includes about 150,000 clones. Sequenced input: PBMCs. The receptors shown here come from a woman in her 50s in good health and CMV-seronegative.

The CDR3 DNA reads TGTGCCAGCAGCGGGAGGAACCGCAATGAGCAGTTCTTC. Its translation is CASSGRNRNEQFF. The chain carries TRBV13 and TRBJ2-1; tentatively, D is TRBD2 (6 bases). This CDR3 has 13 residues. Trimming removed 5 bases at V and 6 bases at J, with 11 bases between. The germline V gene has CDR1 PRHDT and CDR2 FYEKMQ (reference sequence).

This chain joins TRBV5-4 and TRBJ2-7; no clear D gene. CDR1 and CDR2 from the germline V gene are SGHNT and YYREEE (reference sequence). CDR3 size: 14 residues. Trimming stripped 1 base from V and 5 bases from J, with 13 bases between. Written as DNA, the CDR3 is TGTGCCAGCAGCTTGATCCCCCTGAGTAACGAGCAGTACTTC. The encoded protein is CASSLIPLSNEQYF.

V usage is TRBV4-2 and J usage is TRBJ2-5; 10 bases map to TRBD1. The CDR3 totals 17 residues. CDR1 is LGHNA, CDR2 YNFKEQ, per germline. Losses at the gene ends were 4 bases for V and 5 bases for J; bases not matched to a gene: 13. CDR3 loop: CASSPLLRDRGSETQYF. As DNA, the CDR3 is TGTGCCAGCAGCCCCCTCCTCCGGGACAGGGGAAGTGAGACCCAGTACTTC.

The chain links TRBV7-3 to TRBJ2-1; TRBD1 aligns across 8 bases. V was clipped by 5 bases and J by 6 bases; unmatched bases: 12. CDR3 length equals 16 residues. CDR1 is SGHTA, CDR2 FQGTGA, per germline. The CDR3 protein is CASSDSRGRLTNEQFF. The CDR3 DNA reads as TGTGCCAGCAGCGACTCCAGGGGGCGCCTCACCAATGAGCAGTTCTTC.

The chain links TRBV6-1 to TRBJ2-3, with 13 nucleotides matching TRBD2. Germline trimming cut 4 bases from V and 6 bases from J; bases unmatched to any gene: 4. Germline V gene sequence: CDR1 MNHNS, CDR2 SASEGT. This CDR3 region has 15 residues. The CDR3 loop reads CASSGLAGGVDTQYF. CDR3 nucleotide sequence: TGTGCCAGCAGTGGACTAGCGGGGGGAGTTGATACGCAGTATTTT.

Concerning this clone itself: One junction end does not reproduce the germline sequence, and a read error may be involved. This rearrangement joins TRBV7-7 to TRBJ2-5; the D gene is possibly TRBD2 (7 bases). The CDR3 spans 15 residues. From germline, CDR1 is SSHAT and CDR2 FNYEAQ (reference sequence). CDR3: CASSLYGGPQETQYF. In DNA, the CDR3 is TGTGCTAGCAGCTTATACGGGGGGCCCCAAGAGACCCAGTACTTC.

The chain carries TRBV29-1 and TRBJ1-1, with TRBD1 matching over 8 bases. V was clipped by 7 bases and J by 5 bases; unmatched bases: 15. CDR1 is SQVTM, CDR2 ANQGSEA, per germline. The CDR3 consists of 15 residues. The DNA of the CDR3 is TGCAGCGCAGATGGACAGGGTCGTACAGGGACTGAAGCTTTCTTT. This encodes CSADGQGRTGTEAFF. The full variable domain, rest sourced from reference TRBV29-1 and TRBJ1-1, is SAVISQKPSRDICQRGTSLTIQCQVDSQVTMMFWYRQQPGQSLTLIATANQGSEATYESGFVIDKFPISRPNLTFSTLTVSNMSPEDSSIYLCSADGQGRTGTEAFFGQGTRLTVV.

The chain has TRBV5-6 and TRBJ2-5, with 10 nucleotides matching TRBD1. Germline V lookup: CDR1 SGHDT, CDR2 YYEEEE. The CDR3 is 16 residues long. V shed 4 bases, J shed 3 bases, and the junction held 9 bases outside the gene matches. The CDR3 DNA reads as TGTGCCAGCAGCCCCGGGTTAGGGACAGGGGAAGAGACCCAGTACTTC. Its protein product is CASSPGLGTGEETQYF.

The chain combines TRBV11-3 with TRBJ2-5, with 9 bases lining up with TRBD2. The CDR3 has 15 amino acids. V shed 5 bases and J 5 bases; nucleotides not matched to a gene: 9. Germline assignment: CDR1 SGHNT and CDR2 YENEEA. The CDR3 protein is CASSPGTSTGETQYF. CDR3 DNA sequence: TGTGCCAGCAGCCCGGGGACTAGCACCGGGGAGACCCAGTACTTC.

The chain links TRBV7-6 to TRBJ2-5, with 14 nucleotides matching TRBD2. This CDR3 region has 16 residues. Germline V CDR1 and CDR2: SGHVS, FNYEAQ. V dropped 3 bases and J dropped 4; count of bases not matched to a gene: 4. CDR3 sequence reads: CASSFRTSGGIETQYF. In DNA, the CDR3 is TGTGCCAGCAGCTTCCGGACTAGCGGGGGGATAGAGACCCAGTACTTC.

This rearrangement joins TRBV4-1 to TRBJ1-5; weak D call: TRBD1 (6 bases). Germline V CDR1 and CDR2: MGHRA, YSYEKL. V lost 4 bases, J lost 8 bases, and 30 bases lay in between. This CDR3 has 19 residues. Here the CDR3 DNA reads TGCGCCAGCAGCCCTAGTTACCGCCGACAGGCCACATCGACTAAGCCCCAGCATTTT. Translated, it gives CASSPSYRRQATSTKPQHF.

The genes are TRBV5-1 and TRBJ1-4; 10 bases map to TRBD1. The V and J ends lost 1 base and 3 bases, in that order; junction bases with no gene match: 3. In germline, CDR1 is SGHRS, CDR2 YFSETQ. The CDR3 extends over 16 amino acids. The CDR3 coding sequence is TGCGCCAGCAGCTTGTTCGGGACAGGGGCTAATGAAAAACTGTTTTTT. This gives the protein CASSLFGTGANEKLFF. Full variable domain (remainder filled in from reference TRBV5-1 and TRBJ1-4): KAGVTQTPRYLIKTRGQQVTLSCSPISGHRSVSWYQQTPGQGLQFLFEYFSETQRNKGNFPGRFSGRQFSNSRSEMNVSTLELGDSALYLCASSLFGTGANEKLFFGSGTQLSVL.

The chain uses TRBV19 and TRBJ2-3, with TRBD1 matching 8 bases. V was pared by 4 bases and J by 4 bases, with 1 base of the junction left unmatched. Per germline, CDR1 LNHDA and CDR2 SQIVND (reference sequence). The CDR3 consists of 13 residues. Written as DNA, the CDR3 is TGTGCCAGTAGTACGGGACAGGCAGATACGCAGTATTTT. Translating it yields CASSTGQADTQYF.

The chain links TRBV10-3 to TRBJ1-1; the D gene is possibly TRBD1 (6 bases). V was trimmed by 2 bases and J by 0 bases, leaving 7 bases between them. Germline V gene sequence: CDR1 ENHRY, CDR2 SYGVKD. This CDR3 contains 14 residues. Here the CDR3 reads CAISERDMNTEAFF. DNA for the CDR3: TGTGCCATCAGTGAGCGGGACATGAACACTGAAGCTTTCTTT.

J is TRBJ2-4 and V is TRBV4-2, with no clear D. Germline CDR1 LGHNA, CDR2 YNFKEQ. V gave up 2 bases and J gave up 0 bases, with 8 bases separating them. This CDR3 has 15 amino acids. The CDR3 region is CASSQQTQAKNIQYF. In DNA form, the CDR3 reads TGTGCCAGCAGCCAACAGACTCAAGCCAAAAACATTCAGTACTTC.

This chain connects TRBV5-1 to TRBJ2-7; 11 bases align to TRBD2. The CDR3 totals 13 residues. The trim removed 8 bases at V and 3 bases at J, leaving 4 bases unmatched. From germline, CDR1 is SGHRS and CDR2 YFSETQ. CDR3: CASTGTSGYEQYF. The DNA of the CDR3 is TGCGCCAGTACCGGGACTAGCGGCTACGAGCAGTACTTC.

The chain has TRBV6-1 and TRBJ2-4; 7 bases map to TRBD1. The V gene end was trimmed by 2 bases and the J gene end by 8 bases; junction bases not matched to a gene: 9. Germline lookup yields CDR1 MNHNS and CDR2 SASEGT. The CDR3 runs to 15 residues. Here the CDR3 reads CASSEIRRGRDIQYF. The CDR3, as DNA: TGTGCCAGCAGTGAAATAAGAAGGGGGCGAGACATTCAGTACTTC.

The chain recombines TRBV7-6 with TRBJ2-7; D might be TRBD1 (6 bases). V was shortened by 5 bases and J by 4 bases, with 15 bases between the two germline ends. The CDR3 is made up of 14 amino acids. The germline V gene has CDR1 SGHVS and CDR2 FNYEAQ. The CDR3 loop reads CASSPQGTGYEQYF. The CDR3 DNA reads TGTGCCAGCAGCCCTCAGGGAACAGGGTACGAGCAGTACTTC.

The chain is built from TRBV28 and TRBJ1-1; tentatively, D is TRBD1 (6 bases). Trimming removed 6 bases from V and 3 bases from J, with 17 bases in between. There are 15 residues in the CDR3. The germline V gene has CDR1 MDHEN and CDR2 SYDVKM. The CDR3 reads CASRATGQLYTEAFF. The DNA of the CDR3 is TGTGCCAGCAGGGCTACTGGACAGCTGTACACTGAAGCTTTCTTT. Looking up the rest from reference TRBV28 and TRBJ1-1 gives the full variable domain: DVKVTQSSRYLVKRTGEKVFLECVQDMDHENMFWYRQDPGLGLRLIYFSYDVKMKEKGDIPEGYSVSREKKERFSLILESASTNQTSMYLCASRATGQLYTEAFFGQGTRLTVV.

The chain links TRBV27 to TRBJ1-6; possibly TRBD1 for D (6 bases). CDR1 and CDR2 (germline): MNHEY, SMNVEV (reference sequence). Trimming removed 1 base from V and 10 bases from J, with 17 bases in between. This CDR3 spans 16 amino acids. Here the CDR3 reads CASSLWGTARGSPLHF. The CDR3 coding sequence is TGTGCCAGCAGTTTATGGGGAACAGCAAGGGGGTCACCCCTCCACTTT.

V usage is TRBV9 and J usage is TRBJ2-5; 8 bases line up with TRBD2. CDR1 and CDR2 (germline): SGDLS, YYNGEE. The CDR3 sequence is 13 residues long. The V gene end was trimmed by 5 bases and the J gene end by 4 bases; junction bases not matched to a gene: 4. The CDR3 nucleotides read TGTGCCAGCAGTTCGGGGGGGCCAGAGACCCAGTACTTC. As protein: CASSSGGPETQYF.

V and J are TRBV6-1 and TRBJ2-7; 7 bases map to TRBD1. Germline lookup yields CDR1 MNHNS and CDR2 SASEGT. The CDR3 has 14 residues. The V segment lost 10 bases and the J segment 0 bases; nucleotides outside the gene matches: 9. The CDR3 spells CATDRAVSSYEQYF. CDR3 in DNA: TGTGCCACTGACAGGGCCGTGAGCTCCTACGAGCAGTACTTC.

CDR3 loop: CASSLAGGEYEQYF. CDR3 nucleotides: TGTGCCAGCAGCTTAGCGGGGGGAGAGTACGAGCAGTACTTC. This sequence joins TRBV5-4 and TRBJ2-7; the match to TRBD2 covers 9 bases. With V trimmed by 2 bases and J by 4 bases, 4 bases remained unmatched. The germline CDR1 and CDR2 sequences are SGHNT and YYREEE (reference sequence). This CDR3 contains 14 residues.

Here the CDR3 reads CASSPGTTPEAQHF. In nucleotides, the CDR3 is TGTGCCAGCTCACCAGGTACAACCCCGGAGGCCCAGCATTTT. The chain links TRBV18 to TRBJ1-5; D not resolved. Looked up from germline, CDR1 is KGHSH and CDR2 is LQKENI. The CDR3 length is 14 residues. V shed 2 bases and J shed 11 bases, with 16 bases lying between them.

The chain has TRBV11-2 and TRBJ2-7; a weak D match, TRBD1 (5 bases). The germline V and J ends were trimmed by 5 bases and 4 bases, with 12 bases remaining between them. Germline-derived CDR1 and CDR2 are SGHAT and FQNNGV. This CDR3 spans 13 amino acids. As DNA, the CDR3 is TGTGCCAGCAGCCAACTTGCAGGGTACGAGCAGTACTTC. This translates into CASSQLAGYEQYF.

This sequence joins TRBV6-1 and TRBJ1-2, with D possibly TRBD1 on 6 matching bases. V lost 4 bases and J lost 4, with 10 bases in between. The CDR3 sequence is 13 residues long. Germline-derived CDR1 and CDR2 are MNHNS and SASEGT. The CDR3 here is CASSVTGGYGYTF. CDR3 sequence (DNA): TGTGCCAGCAGTGTGACAGGCGGCTATGGCTACACCTTC.

The chain couples TRBV7-8 to TRBJ1-3; possibly TRBD1 for D (6 bases). The CDR3 is 14 amino acids. The germline V gene encodes CDR1 SGHVS and CDR2 FQNEAQ. The V and J ends lost 1 base and 4 bases respectively, with 8 bases between them. The CDR3 spells CASSLGQDGNTIYF. In DNA, the CDR3 is TGTGCCAGCAGCTTAGGACAGGACGGAAACACCATATATTTT.

The chain has TRBV5-1 and TRBJ2-2, with 9 bases lining up with TRBD1. CDR3 size: 14 residues. After removal of 4 bases from V and 6 bases from J, the junction contained 4 bases not matched to a gene. Germline V gene sequence: CDR1 SGHRS, CDR2 YFSETQ. The CDR3 loop reads CASSEQGAPGELFF. The CDR3 nucleotides are TGCGCCAGCAGCGAACAGGGGGCTCCCGGGGAGCTGTTTTTT.

The V call is TRBV28, the J call TRBJ2-3; TRBD2 aligns across 7 bases. Per germline, CDR1 MDHEN and CDR2 SYDVKM. V gave up 7 bases and J gave up 2 bases; unmatched junction bases: 12. The CDR3 spans 16 residues. The CDR3 DNA reads as TGTGCCAGCACCTCCGTGCGGGGACTAAACACAGATACGCAGTATTTT. Its protein product is CASTSVRGLNTDTQYF.

The chain couples TRBV15 to TRBJ2-7; 13 bases agree with TRBD2. Germline V gives CDR1 LNHNV, CDR2 YYDKDF (reference sequence). There are 15 residues in the CDR3. With 5 bases clipped from V and 2 bases from J, the junction kept 3 bases outside the gene matches. The CDR3 coding sequence is TGTGCCACCAGCCCAGGACTAGCGGGGGCCTACGAGCAGTACTTC. Translation: CATSPGLAGAYEQYF.

The chain links TRBV6-5 to TRBJ2-5; 7 bases match TRBD2. The CDR3 contains 11 residues. CDR1 and CDR2 from the germline V gene are MNHEY and SVGAGI. V shed 2 bases and J 11 bases; nucleotides not matched to a gene: 2. CDR3 sequence: CASSYGREQYF. The CDR3 DNA is TGTGCCAGCAGTTACGGGAGGGAGCAGTACTTC.

The genes are TRBV5-4 and TRBJ2-1, with D possibly matching TRBD1 (6 bases). The length of the CDR3 is 15 residues. The germline V gene has CDR1 SGHNT and CDR2 YYREEE (reference sequence). V dropped 4 bases and J dropped 5 bases, with 16 bases sitting between them. This CDR3 reads CASSPPGQMNNEQFF. In DNA form, the CDR3 reads TGTGCCAGCAGCCCTCCCGGACAGATGAACAATGAGCAGTTCTTC. The full variable domain, with the rest looked up from reference TRBV5-4 and TRBJ2-1, is ETGVTQSPTHLIKTRGQQVTLRCSSQSGHNTVSWYQQALGQGPQFIFQYYREEENGRGNFPPRFSGLQFPNYSSELNVNALELDDSALYLCASSPPGQMNNEQFFGPGTRLTVL.